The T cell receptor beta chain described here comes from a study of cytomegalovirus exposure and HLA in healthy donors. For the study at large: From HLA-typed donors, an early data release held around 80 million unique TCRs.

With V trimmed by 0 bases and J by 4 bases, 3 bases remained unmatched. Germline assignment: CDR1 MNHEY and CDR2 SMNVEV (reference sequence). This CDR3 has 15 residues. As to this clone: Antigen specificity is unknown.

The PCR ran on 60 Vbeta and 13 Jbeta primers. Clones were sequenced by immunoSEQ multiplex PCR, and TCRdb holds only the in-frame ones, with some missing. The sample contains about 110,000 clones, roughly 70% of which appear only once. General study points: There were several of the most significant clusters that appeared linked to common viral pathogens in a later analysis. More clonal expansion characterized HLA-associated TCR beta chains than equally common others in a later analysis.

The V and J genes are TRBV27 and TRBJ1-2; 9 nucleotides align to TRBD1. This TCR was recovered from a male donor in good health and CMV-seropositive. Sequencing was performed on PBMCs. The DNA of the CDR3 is TGTGCCAGCAGTTTATCGACAGGGGGGAGCTATGGCTACACCTTC. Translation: CASSLSTGGSYGYTF.